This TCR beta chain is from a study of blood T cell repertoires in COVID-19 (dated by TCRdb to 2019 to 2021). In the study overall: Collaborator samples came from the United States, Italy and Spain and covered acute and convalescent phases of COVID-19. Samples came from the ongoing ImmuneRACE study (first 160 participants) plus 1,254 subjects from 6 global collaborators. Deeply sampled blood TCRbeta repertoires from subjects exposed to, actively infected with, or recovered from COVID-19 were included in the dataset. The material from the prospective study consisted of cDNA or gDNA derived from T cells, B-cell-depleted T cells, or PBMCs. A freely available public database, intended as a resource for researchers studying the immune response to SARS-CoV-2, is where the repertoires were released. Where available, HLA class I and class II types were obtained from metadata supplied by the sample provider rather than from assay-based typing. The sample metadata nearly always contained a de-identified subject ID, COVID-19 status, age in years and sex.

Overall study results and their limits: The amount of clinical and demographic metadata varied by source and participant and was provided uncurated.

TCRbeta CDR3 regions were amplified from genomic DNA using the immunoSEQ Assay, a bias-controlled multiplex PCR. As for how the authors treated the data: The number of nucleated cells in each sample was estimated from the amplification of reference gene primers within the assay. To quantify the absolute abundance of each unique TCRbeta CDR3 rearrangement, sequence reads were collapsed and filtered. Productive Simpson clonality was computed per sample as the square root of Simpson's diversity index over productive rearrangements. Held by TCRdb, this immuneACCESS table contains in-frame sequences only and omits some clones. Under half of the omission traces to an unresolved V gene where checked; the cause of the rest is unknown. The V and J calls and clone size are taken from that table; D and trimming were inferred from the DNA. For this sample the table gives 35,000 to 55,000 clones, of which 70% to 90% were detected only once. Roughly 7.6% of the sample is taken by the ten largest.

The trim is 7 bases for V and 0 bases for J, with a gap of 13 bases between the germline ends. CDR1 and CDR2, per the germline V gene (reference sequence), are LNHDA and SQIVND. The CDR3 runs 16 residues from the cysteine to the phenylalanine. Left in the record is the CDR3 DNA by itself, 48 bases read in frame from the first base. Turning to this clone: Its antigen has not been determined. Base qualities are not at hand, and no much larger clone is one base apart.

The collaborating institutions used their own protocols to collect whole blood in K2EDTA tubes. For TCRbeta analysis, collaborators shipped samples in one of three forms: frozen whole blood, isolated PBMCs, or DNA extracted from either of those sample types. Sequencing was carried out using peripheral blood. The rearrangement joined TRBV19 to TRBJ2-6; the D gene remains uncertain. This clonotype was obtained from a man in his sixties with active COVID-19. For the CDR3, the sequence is CASMSTDFSGANVLTF. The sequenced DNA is TGTGCCAGTATGAGCACAGATTTCTCTGGGGCCAACGTCCTGACTTTC.